The source of this T cell receptor beta chain is a study of shared clonotypes between healthy human individuals. Deep level was the assay's run setting. Only in-frame clones appear in the TCRdb table, and some are missing; sequencing was by immunoSEQ multiplex PCR. The sample has millions of clones; approximately 94% are singletons. General study findings and limits: In the sorted subsets, rarefaction showed sequencing was incomplete despite large depth.

On this clone: As yet, its antigen is unknown.

The length of the CDR3 is 15 residues. Germline V gives CDR1 ENHRY, CDR2 SYGVKD. Trimming removed 2 bases from V and 3 bases from J; junction bases left unmatched: 4. Only CD45RO-negative cells positively selected for CCR7 counted as naive CD8 cells, so terminally differentiated effector memory CD45RA+ cells were excluded. Sequenced material: naive CD8+ T cells sorted from blood. This receptor was taken from a man younger than 30 in good health. V usage is TRBV10-3 and J usage is TRBJ1-2; TRBD1 matches at 9 bases. In DNA form, the CDR3 reads TGTGCCATCAGTGAGGCGGGACAGGGTGACTATGGCTACACCTTC. It specifies CAISEAGQGDYGYTF.